This TCR beta chain stems from a study of blood T cell repertoires in COVID-19. Generated by immunoSEQ multiplex PCR, the TCRdb table keeps only in-frame clones and is missing some. The sample shows about 75,000 clones, 75% to 90% of them seen only once. The CDR3 covers 16 residues. With V trimmed by 0 bases and J by 0 bases, 5 bases remained unmatched. CDR1 and CDR2 from the germline V gene are SEHNR and FQNEAQ (reference sequence). The sequenced sample consisted of peripheral blood. The receptor comes from a human donor in a cohort sampled during active COVID-19. The rearrangement joins TRBV7-9 to TRBJ2-7, with 7 bases aligning to TRBD1. The CDR3 loop is CASSLAKAGGSYEQYF. The CDR3 DNA is TGTGCCAGCAGCTTAGCGAAGGCAGGGGGCTCCTACGAGCAGTACTTC.